This note documents a single TCR beta chain sequence. As yet, its antigen is unknown. This specimen belongs to a study of cytomegalovirus exposure and HLA in healthy donors. The overall study: According to later analysis, the same platform produced the 120 validation and about 630 first-cohort repertoires.

Findings of the study overall: Three chains tied to CMV proved CMV antigen-specific in vitro. Per published reports, the classifier diagnosed cytomegalovirus status with high specificity and sensitivity.

Trimming left V 4 bases short and J 4 bases short, with 20 bases between. Germline CDR1 and CDR2: PRHDT and FYEKMQ (reference sequence). The CDR3 spans 17 residues. Measured with immunoSEQ multiplex PCR; TCRdb has only the in-frame clones, and not every one. The data show 200,000 to 300,000 clones, 87% seen once. The chain employs TRBV13 and TRBJ1-3; D is uncertain. The source material was PBMCs. The TCR was taken from a young man in good health and CMV-seronegative. CDR3 nucleotides: TGTGCCAGCAGCTCTGCGGTTGGCAGAGAACCGGGAAACACCATATATTTT. This encodes CASSSAVGREPGNTIYF.